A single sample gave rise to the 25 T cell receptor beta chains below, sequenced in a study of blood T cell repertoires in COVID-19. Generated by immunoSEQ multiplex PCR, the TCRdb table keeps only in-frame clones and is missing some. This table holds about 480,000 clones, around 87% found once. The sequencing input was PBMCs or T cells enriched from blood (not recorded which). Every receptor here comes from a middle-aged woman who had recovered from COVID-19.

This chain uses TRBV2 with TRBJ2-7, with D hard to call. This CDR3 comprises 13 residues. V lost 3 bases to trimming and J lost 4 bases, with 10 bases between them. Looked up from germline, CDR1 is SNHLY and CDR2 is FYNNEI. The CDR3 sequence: CASSEAVGYEQYF. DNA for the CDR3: TGTGCCAGCAGTGAGGCGGTGGGTTACGAGCAGTACTTC.

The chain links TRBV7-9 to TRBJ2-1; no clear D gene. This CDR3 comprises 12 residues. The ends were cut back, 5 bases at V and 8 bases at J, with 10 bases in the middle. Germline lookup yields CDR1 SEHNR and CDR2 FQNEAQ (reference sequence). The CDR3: CASSPVLHEQFF. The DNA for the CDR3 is TGTGCCAGCAGCCCAGTCCTCCATGAGCAGTTCTTC.

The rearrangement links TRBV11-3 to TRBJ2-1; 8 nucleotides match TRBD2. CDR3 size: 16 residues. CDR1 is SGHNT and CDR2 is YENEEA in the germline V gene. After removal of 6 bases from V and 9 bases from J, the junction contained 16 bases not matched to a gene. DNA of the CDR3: TGTGCCAGCAGTTTTAGAGATGCGGGCGGGGGGAGTGAGCAGTTCTTC. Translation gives CASSFRDAGGGSEQFF.

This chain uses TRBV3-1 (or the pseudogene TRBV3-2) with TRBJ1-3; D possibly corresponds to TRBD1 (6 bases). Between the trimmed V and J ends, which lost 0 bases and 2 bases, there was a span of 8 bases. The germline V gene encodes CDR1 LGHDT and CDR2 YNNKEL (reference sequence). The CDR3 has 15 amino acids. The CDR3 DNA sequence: TGTGCCAGCAGCCAAGAAGCAGGGGCTGGAAACACCATATATTTT. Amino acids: CASSQEAGAGNTIYF.

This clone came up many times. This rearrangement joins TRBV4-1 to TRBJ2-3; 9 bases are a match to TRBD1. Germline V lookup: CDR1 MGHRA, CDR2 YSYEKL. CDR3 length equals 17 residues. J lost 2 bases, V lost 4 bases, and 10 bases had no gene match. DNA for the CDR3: TGCGCCAGCAGCCGCCTACAGGGGGCTTTCTACACAGATACGCAGTATTTT. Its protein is CASSRLQGAFYTDTQYF.

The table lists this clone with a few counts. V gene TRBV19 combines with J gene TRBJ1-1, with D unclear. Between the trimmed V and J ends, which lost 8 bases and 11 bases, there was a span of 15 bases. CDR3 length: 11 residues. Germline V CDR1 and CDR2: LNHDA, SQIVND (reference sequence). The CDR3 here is CASLGNMKAFF. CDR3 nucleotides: TGTGCCAGTTTGGGCAACATGAAGGCTTTCTTT.

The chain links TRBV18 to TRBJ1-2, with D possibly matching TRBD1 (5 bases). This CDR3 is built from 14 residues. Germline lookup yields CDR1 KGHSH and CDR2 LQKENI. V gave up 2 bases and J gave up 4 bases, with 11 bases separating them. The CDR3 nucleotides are TGTGCCAGCTCACCAGGAGGCGGGGGCTATGGCTACACCTTC. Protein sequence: CASSPGGGGYGYTF.

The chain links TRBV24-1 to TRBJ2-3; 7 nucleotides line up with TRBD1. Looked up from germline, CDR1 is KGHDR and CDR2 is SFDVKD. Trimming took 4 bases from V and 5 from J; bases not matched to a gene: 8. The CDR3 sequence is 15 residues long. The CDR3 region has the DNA TGTGCCACCAGTGACCCTCAGGGGGTTGGAGATACGCAGTATTTT. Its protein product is CATSDPQGVGDTQYF.

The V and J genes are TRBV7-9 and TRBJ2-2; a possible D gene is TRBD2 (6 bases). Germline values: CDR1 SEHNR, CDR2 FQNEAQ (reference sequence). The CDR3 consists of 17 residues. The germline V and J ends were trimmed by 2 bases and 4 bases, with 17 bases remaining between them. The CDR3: CASSLLSGEVRTGELFF. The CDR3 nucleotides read TGTGCCAGCAGCTTACTATCGGGAGAGGTTCGCACCGGGGAGCTGTTTTTT.

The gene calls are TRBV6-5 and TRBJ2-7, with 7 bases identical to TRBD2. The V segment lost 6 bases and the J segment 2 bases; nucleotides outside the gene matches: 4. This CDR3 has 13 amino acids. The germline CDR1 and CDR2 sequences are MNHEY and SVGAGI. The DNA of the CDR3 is TGTGCCAGCAGGCTAGCGGTTACCTACGAGCAGTACTTC. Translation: CASRLAVTYEQYF.

CDR3: CASSSFGTNYNEQFF. CDR3 DNA sequence: TGTGCCAGCAGTTCCTTCGGGACTAACTACAATGAGCAGTTCTTC. The chain joins TRBV7-2 to TRBJ2-1; 7 bases match TRBD2. The V segment lost 6 bases and the J segment 3 bases; nucleotides outside the gene matches: 8. The CDR3 extends over 15 amino acids. CDR1 SGHTA and CDR2 FQGNSA come from the germline V gene.

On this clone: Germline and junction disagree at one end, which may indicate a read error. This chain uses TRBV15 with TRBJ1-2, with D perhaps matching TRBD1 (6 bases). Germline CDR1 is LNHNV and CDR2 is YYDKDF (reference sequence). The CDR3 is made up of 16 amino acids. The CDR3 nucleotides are TGTGCCACCAGCAGAGTAGGACAGCAAGCTAACAATGGCTACACCTTC. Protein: CATSRVGQQANNGYTF.

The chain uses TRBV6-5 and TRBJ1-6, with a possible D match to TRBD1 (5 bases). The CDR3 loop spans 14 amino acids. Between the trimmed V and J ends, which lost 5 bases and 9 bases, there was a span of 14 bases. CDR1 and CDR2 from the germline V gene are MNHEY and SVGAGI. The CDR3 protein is CASSPPSGVSPLHF. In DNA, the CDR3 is TGTGCCAGCAGTCCCCCTTCGGGGGTTTCACCCCTCCACTTT.

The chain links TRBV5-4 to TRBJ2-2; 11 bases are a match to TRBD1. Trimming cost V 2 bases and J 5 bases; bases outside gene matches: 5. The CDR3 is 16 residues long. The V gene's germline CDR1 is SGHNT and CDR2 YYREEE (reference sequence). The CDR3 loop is CASSLGQGALTGELFF. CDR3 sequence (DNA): TGTGCCAGCAGCTTAGGACAGGGGGCTTTGACCGGGGAGCTGTTTTTT. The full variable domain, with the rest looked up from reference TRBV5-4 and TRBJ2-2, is ETGVTQSPTHLIKTRGQQVTLRCSSQSGHNTVSWYQQALGQGPQFIFQYYREEENGRGNFPPRFSGLQFPNYSSELNVNALELDDSALYLCASSLGQGALTGELFFGEGSRLTVL.

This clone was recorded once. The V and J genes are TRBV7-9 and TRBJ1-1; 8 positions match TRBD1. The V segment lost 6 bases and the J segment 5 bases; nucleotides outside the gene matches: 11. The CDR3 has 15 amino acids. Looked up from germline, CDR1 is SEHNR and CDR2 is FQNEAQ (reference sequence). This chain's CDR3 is CASRERGQVETEAFF. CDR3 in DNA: TGTGCCAGCAGAGAAAGGGGACAGGTGGAGACTGAAGCTTTCTTT.

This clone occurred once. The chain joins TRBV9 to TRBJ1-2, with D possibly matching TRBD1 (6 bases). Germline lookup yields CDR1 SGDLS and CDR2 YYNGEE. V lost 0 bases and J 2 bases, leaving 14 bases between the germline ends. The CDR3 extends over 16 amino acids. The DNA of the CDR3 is TGTGCCAGCAGCGTAGCTACGACAGGACTCAACTATGGCTACACCTTC. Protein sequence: CASSVATTGLNYGYTF.

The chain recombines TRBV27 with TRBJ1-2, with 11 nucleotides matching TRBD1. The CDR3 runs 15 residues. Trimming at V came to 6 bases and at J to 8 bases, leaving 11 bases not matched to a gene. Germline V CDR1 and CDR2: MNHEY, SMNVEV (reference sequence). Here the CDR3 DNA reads TGTGCCAGCAGCCGAGCTGGACAGGGGGCTGTCGGCTACACCTTC. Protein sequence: CASSRAGQGAVGYTF.

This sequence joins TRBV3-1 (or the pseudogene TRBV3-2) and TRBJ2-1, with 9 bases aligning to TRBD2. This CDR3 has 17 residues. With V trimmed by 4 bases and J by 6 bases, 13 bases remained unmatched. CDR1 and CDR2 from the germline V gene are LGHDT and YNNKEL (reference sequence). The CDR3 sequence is CASSPEALAGASNEQFF. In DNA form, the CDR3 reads TGTGCCAGCAGCCCCGAAGCCTTAGCGGGAGCAAGCAATGAGCAGTTCTTC.

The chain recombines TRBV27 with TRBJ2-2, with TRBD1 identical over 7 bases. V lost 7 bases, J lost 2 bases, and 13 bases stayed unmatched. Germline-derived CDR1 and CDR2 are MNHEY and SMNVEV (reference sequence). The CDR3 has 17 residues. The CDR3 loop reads CASTSRTGTANTGELFF. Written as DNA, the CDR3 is TGTGCCAGCACAAGTAGAACCGGGACAGCCAACACCGGGGAGCTGTTTTTT.

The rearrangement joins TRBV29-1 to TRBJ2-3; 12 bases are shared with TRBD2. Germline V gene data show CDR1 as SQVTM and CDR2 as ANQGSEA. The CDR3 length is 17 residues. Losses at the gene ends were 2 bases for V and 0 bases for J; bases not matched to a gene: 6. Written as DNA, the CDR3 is TGCAGCGTTGAAACCCCGACTAGCGGGGGTAGCACAGATACGCAGTATTTT. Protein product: CSVETPTSGGSTDTQYF.

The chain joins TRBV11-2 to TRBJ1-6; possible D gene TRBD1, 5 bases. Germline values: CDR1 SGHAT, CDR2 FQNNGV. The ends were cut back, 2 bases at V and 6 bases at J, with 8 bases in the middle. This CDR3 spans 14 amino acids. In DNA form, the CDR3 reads TGTGCCAGCAGCTTAACGACAGTTAATTCACCCCTCCACTTT. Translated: CASSLTTVNSPLHF.

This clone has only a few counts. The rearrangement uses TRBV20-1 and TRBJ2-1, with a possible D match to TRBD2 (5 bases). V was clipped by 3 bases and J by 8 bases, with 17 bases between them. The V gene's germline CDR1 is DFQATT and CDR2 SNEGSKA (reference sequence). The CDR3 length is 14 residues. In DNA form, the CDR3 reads TGCAGTGCTAGTGAGGGTAGCTCATACGATGAGCAGTTCTTC. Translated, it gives CSASEGSSYDEQFF.

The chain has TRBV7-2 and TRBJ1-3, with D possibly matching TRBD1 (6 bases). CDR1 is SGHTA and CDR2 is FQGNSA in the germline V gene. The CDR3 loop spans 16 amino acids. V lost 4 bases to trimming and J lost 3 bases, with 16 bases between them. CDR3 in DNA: TGTGCCAGCAGCTCTTCCCCCTCAGGGGTTGGAAACACCATATATTTT. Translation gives CASSSSPSGVGNTIYF. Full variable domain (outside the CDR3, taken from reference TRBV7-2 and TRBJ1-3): GAGVSQSPSNKVTEKGKDVELRCDPISGHTALYWYRQSLGQGLEFLIYFQGNSAPDKSGLPSDRFSAERTGGSVSTLTIQRTQQEDSAVYLCASSSSPSGVGNTIYFGEGSWLTVV.

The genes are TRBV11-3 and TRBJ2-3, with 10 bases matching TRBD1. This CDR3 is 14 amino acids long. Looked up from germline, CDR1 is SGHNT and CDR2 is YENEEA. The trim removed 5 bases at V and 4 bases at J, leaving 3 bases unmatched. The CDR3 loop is CASSIGQGADTQYF. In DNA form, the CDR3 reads TGTGCCAGCAGCATCGGACAGGGGGCAGATACGCAGTATTTT. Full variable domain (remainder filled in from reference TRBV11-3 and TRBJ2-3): EAGVVQSPRYKIIEKKQPVAFWCNPISGHNTLYWYLQNLGQGPELLIRYENEEAVDDSQLPKDRFSAERLKGVDSTLKIQPAELGDSAVYLCASSIGQGADTQYFGPGTRLTVL.

The CDR3 protein is CASSLFWQGAITGELFF. For the CDR3, the DNA is TGTGCCAGCAGTTTATTTTGGCAGGGGGCTATCACCGGGGAGCTGTTTTTT. This sequence joins TRBV27 and TRBJ2-2; 8 nucleotides match TRBD1. CDR3 length: 17 amino acids. From germline, CDR1 is MNHEY and CDR2 SMNVEV (reference sequence). V shed 1 base and J 4 bases; nucleotides not matched to a gene: 8.